These 14 T cell receptor beta chains were sequenced from one sample in a study of blood T cell repertoires in COVID-19. Sequencing was performed with immunoSEQ multiplex PCR; in TCRdb, only in-frame clones are kept and a portion is missing. The table shows 80,000 to 130,000 clones, with about nine tenths occurring only once. Material for sequencing was peripheral blood. Source of these receptors: a man aged 55 to 69 with acute or convalescent COVID-19.

This chain uses TRBV5-6 with TRBJ1-2; the D gene is possibly TRBD1 (6 bases). The CDR3 runs 15 residues. Germline V gene data show CDR1 as SGHDT and CDR2 as YYEEEE. Trimming took 0 bases from V and 8 from J, leaving 17 bases between them. CDR3 sequence reads: CASSLAGGARGGYTF. Here the CDR3 DNA reads TGTGCCAGCAGCTTGGCCGGGGGGGCCCGAGGAGGCTACACCTTC. Full variable domain (missing parts from reference TRBV5-6 and TRBJ1-2): DAGVTQSPTHLIKTRGQQVTLRCSPKSGHDTVSWYQQALGQGPQFIFQYYEEEERQRGNFPDRFSGHQFPNYSSELNVNALLLGDSALYLCASSLAGGARGGYTFGSGTRLTVV.

The chain joins TRBV19 to TRBJ2-5; TRBD2 is a possible D gene (5 bases). The CDR3 totals 13 residues. V lost 4 bases and J 1 base, leaving 7 bases between the germline ends. The V gene's germline CDR1 is LNHDA and CDR2 SQIVND (reference sequence). CDR3: CASSSGFQETQYF. Here the CDR3 DNA reads TGTGCCAGTAGTAGCGGGTTCCAAGAGACCCAGTACTTC.

This clone is classed as medium-sized. The V call is TRBV5-6, the J call TRBJ2-2, with TRBD1 matching 7 bases. This CDR3 comprises 14 residues. The V gene's germline CDR1 is SGHDT and CDR2 YYEEEE. J lost 7 bases, V lost 1 base, and 4 bases had no gene match. The CDR3 region has the DNA TGTGCCAGCAGCTTGTTGGGGGACAGCGGGGAGCTGTTTTTT. As protein: CASSLLGDSGELFF.

The chain employs TRBV2 and TRBJ1-1; 8 bases line up with TRBD1. The V segment lost 7 bases and the J segment 11 bases; nucleotides outside the gene matches: 12. This CDR3 contains 13 residues. Germline assignment: CDR1 SNHLY and CDR2 FYNNEI. The CDR3 coding sequence is TGTGCCAGCAAATGGACAGGGCTTTTGGAGGCTTTCTTT. This translates into CASKWTGLLEAFF.

The genes are TRBV24-1 and TRBJ2-2; D is perhaps TRBD2 (5 bases). CDR3 length: 15 amino acids. The germline V gene encodes CDR1 KGHDR and CDR2 SFDVKD. Trimming took off 5 bases at V and 5 bases at J, with 14 bases between the two ends. CDR3 bases: TGTGCCACCAGTGCTCCCGGTCGGAGGACCGGGGAGCTGTTTTTT. It specifies CATSAPGRRTGELFF.

V and J are TRBV6-1 and TRBJ1-2; TRBD1 might be the D (5 bases). The V gene's germline CDR1 is MNHNS and CDR2 SASEGT. CDR3 length: 12 residues. V was shortened by 3 bases and J by 7 bases, with 9 bases between the two germline ends. The CDR3 DNA follows: TGTGCCAGCAGTGATCTAAGGGGTGGCTACACCTTC. It encodes CASSDLRGGYTF.

The V gene is TRBV18, the J gene TRBJ2-5; D might be TRBD2 (6 bases). Trimming removed 4 bases at V and 3 bases at J, with 18 bases between. The CDR3 spans 16 residues. From germline, CDR1 is KGHSH and CDR2 LQKENI. The CDR3 coding sequence is TGTGCCAGCTCACTCCCGGTAGCGGCCACTGAAGAGACCCAGTACTTC. Translation: CASSLPVAATEETQYF. The variable domain in full, completed from reference TRBV18 and TRBJ2-5, reads NAGVMQNPRHLVRRRGQEARLRCSPMKGHSHVYWYRQLPEEGLKFMVYLQKENIIDESGMPKERFSAEFPKEGPSILRIQQVVRGDSAAYFCASSLPVAATEETQYFGPGTRLLVL.

The rearrangement joins TRBV9 to TRBJ2-5; TRBD2 agrees at 10 bases. From germline, CDR1 is SGDLS and CDR2 YYNGEE. V was pared by 5 bases and J by 5 bases, with 15 bases of the junction left unmatched. This CDR3 comprises 17 residues. DNA of the CDR3: TGTGCCAGCAGTCCTCCACGGTCTAGCGGGAGAATCGAGACCCAGTACTTC. Its protein is CASSPPRSSGRIETQYF.

The chain links TRBV30 to TRBJ2-3; 7 bases align to TRBD1. V gave up 0 bases and J gave up 0 bases; unmatched junction bases: 3. The germline V gene encodes CDR1 GTSNPN and CDR2 SVGIG (reference sequence). The CDR3 contains 15 residues. The CDR3 region has the DNA TGTGCCTGGAGTGTAGGGACAGCCAGCACAGATACGCAGTATTTT. Translated, it gives CAWSVGTASTDTQYF.

The rearrangement joins TRBV5-1 to TRBJ2-1; possibly TRBD2 for D (6 bases). V shed 0 bases and J shed 6 bases, with 10 bases lying between them. The CDR3 contains 14 residues. Germline loops: CDR1 SGHRS, CDR2 YFSETQ. Here the CDR3 reads CASSLERRGNEQFF. CDR3 in DNA: TGCGCCAGCAGCTTGGAGCGGAGGGGCAATGAGCAGTTCTTC.

This chain uses TRBV5-1 with TRBJ2-7, with D unresolved. There are 16 residues in the CDR3. Germline V gene lookup returns CDR1 SGHRS and CDR2 YFSETQ. Trimming took 3 bases from V and 3 from J, leaving 19 bases between them. The CDR3 coding sequence is TGCGCCAGCAGCTCCTCAACCTCGACACCGAACTACGAGCAGTACTTC. It encodes CASSSSTSTPNYEQYF.

The genes are TRBV24-1 and TRBJ1-5; 7 positions agree with TRBD1. Germline V gene sequence: CDR1 KGHDR, CDR2 SFDVKD. The CDR3 consists of 15 residues. The ends lost 10 bases at V and 2 bases at J; junction bases unmatched: 10. The CDR3 sequence is CATSLGGAGNQPQHF. The CDR3 nucleotides read TGTGCCACATCCTTAGGGGGCGCCGGCAATCAGCCCCAGCATTTT.

The chain has TRBV3-1 (or the pseudogene TRBV3-2) and TRBJ2-2; TRBD2 aligns across 7 bases. The length of the CDR3 is 16 residues. CDR1 and CDR2 (germline): LGHDT, YNNKEL (reference sequence). Trimming cost V 3 bases and J 4 bases; bases outside gene matches: 8. CDR3 in amino acids: CASSQGGSGVTGELFF. DNA of the CDR3: TGTGCCAGCAGCCAGGGTGGAAGCGGGGTCACCGGGGAGCTGTTTTTT.

The J gene is TRBJ2-2, the V gene TRBV19; TRBD2 matches 7 bases. The V gene's germline CDR1 is LNHDA and CDR2 SQIVND (reference sequence). The CDR3 has 15 amino acids. The junction had 8 bases not matched to a gene; V was cut back by 3 bases and J by 7 bases. The CDR3 nucleotides are TGTGCCAGTAGTATGATGGGTGGACTAGTCGGGGAGCTGTTTTTT. Translating gives CASSMMGGLVGELFF.